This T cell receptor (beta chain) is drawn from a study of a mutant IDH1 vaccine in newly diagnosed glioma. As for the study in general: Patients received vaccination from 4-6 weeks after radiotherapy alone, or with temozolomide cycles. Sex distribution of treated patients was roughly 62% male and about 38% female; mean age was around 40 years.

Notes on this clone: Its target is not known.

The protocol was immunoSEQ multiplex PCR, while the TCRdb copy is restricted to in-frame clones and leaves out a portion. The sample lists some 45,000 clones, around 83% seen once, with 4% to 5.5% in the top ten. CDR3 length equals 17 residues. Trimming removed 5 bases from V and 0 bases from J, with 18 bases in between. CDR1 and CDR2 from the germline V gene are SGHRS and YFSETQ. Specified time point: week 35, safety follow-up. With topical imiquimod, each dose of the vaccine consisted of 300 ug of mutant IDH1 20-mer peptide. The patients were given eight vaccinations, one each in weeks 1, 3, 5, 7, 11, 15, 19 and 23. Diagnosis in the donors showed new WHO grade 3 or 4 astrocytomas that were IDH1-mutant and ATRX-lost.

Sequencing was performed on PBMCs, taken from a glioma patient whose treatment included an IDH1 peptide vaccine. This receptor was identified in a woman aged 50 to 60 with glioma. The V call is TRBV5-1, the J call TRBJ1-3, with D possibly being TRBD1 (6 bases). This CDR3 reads CASRGGQSLSSGNTIYF. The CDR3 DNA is TGCGCCAGCAGGGGTGGACAGTCTCTCAGCTCTGGAAACACCATATATTTT.